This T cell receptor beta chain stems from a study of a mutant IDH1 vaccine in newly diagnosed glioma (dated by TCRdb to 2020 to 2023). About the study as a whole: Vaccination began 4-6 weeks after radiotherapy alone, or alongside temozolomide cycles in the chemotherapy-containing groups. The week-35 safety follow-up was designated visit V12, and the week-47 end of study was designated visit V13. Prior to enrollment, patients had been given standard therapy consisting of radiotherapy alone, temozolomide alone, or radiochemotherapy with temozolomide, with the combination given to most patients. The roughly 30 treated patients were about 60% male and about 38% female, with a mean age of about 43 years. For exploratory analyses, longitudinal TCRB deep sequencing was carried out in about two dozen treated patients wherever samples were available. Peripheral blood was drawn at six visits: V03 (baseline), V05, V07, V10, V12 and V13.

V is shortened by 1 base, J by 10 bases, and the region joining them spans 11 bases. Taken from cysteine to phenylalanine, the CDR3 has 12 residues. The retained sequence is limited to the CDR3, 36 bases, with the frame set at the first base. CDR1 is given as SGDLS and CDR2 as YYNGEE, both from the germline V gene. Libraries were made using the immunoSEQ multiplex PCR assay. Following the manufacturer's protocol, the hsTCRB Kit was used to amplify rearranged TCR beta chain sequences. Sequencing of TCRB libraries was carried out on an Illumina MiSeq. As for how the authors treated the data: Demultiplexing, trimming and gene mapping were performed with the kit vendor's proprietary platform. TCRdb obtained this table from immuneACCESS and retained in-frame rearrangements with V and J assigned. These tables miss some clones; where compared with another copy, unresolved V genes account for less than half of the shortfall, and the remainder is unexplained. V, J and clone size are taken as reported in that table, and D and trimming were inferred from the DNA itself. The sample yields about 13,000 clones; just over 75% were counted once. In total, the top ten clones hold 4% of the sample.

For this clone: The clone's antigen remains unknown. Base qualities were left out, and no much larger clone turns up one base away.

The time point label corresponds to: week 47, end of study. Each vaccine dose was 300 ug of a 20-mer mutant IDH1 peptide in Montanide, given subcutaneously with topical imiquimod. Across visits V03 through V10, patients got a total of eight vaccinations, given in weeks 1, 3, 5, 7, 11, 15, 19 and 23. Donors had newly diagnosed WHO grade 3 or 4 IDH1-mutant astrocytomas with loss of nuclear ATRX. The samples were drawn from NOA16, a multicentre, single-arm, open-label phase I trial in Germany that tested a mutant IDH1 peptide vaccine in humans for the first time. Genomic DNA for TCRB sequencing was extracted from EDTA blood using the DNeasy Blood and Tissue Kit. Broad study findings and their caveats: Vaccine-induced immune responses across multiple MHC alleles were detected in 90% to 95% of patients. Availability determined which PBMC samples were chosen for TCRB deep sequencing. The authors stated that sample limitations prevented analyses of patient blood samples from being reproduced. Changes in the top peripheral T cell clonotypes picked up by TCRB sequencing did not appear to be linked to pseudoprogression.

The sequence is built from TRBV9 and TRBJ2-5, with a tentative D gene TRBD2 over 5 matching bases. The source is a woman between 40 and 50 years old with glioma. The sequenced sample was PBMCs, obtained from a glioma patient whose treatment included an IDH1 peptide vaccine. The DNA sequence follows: TGTGCCAGCAGCGTATTAGAGGGTATCCAGTACTTC. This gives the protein CASSVLEGIQYF.